Ten or more counts support the clone carrying this T cell receptor (beta chain). The record originates from a study of early T cells in non-severe SARS-CoV-2 infection. V was shortened by 1 base and J by 10 bases, with 8 bases between the two germline ends. This CDR3 is built from 12 residues. Germline values: CDR1 GTSNPN, CDR2 SVGIG (reference sequence). TCRdb independently ran MiXCR on the 5' RACE reads; one entry per CDR3 protein. The table records roughly 31,000 distinct CDR3 sequences, 9% to 10% of them present only once. The gene calls are TRBV30 and TRBJ1-6; no firm D call. The clonotype comes from an adult who was a healthcare worker with PCR-confirmed SARS-CoV-2 infection or an uninfected control (not recorded which). Sequencing input: whole blood. Here the CDR3 reads CAWSESRSPLHF. The CDR3 DNA reads TGTGCCTGGAGTGAATCGAGATCACCCCTCCACTTT.